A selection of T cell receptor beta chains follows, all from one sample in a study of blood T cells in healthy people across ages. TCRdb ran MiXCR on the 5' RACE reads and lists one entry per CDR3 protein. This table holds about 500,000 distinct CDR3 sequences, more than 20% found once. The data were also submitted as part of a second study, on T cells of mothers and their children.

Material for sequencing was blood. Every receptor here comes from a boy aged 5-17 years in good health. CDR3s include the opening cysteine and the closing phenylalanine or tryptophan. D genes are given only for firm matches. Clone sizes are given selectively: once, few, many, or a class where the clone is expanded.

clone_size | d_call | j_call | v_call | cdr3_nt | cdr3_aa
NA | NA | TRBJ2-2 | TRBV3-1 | TGTGCCAGCAGCCTTCTGCCCCTGGAGGTCGGGGAGCTGTTTTTT | CASSLLPLEVGELFF
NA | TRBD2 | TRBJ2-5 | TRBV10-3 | TGTGCCATCAGTGAGCCACTAGCGGGCCAAGAGACCCAGTACTTC | CAISEPLAGQETQYF
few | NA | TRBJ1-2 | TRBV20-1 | TGCAGTGCTAGAGCGAGCGGGATTCTGCAGGGTGGCTACACCTTC | CSARASGILQGGYTF
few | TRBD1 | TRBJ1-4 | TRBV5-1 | TGCGCCAGCAGCTTGACGACAGGGACAAATGAAAAACTGTTTTTT | CASSLTTGTNEKLFF
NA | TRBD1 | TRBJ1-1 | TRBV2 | TGTGCCAGCAGCTACAGGGGGCAGGGCACTGAAGCTTTCTTT | CASSYRGQGTEAFF
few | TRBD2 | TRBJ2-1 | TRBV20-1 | TGCAGTGCCGACGGGCGGGAGGGCTCCTACAATGAGCAGTTCTTC | CSADGREGSYNEQFF
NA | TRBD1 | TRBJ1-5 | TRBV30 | TGTGCCTGGACTACCGACAGGGCCAATCAGCCCCAGCATTTT | CAWTTDRANQPQHF
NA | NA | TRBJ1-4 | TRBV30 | TGTGCCTGGAGGGGGCTTGAAAAACTGTTTTTT | CAWRGLEKLFF
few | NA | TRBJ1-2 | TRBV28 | TGTGCCACCCTTTGGAGTCGACTCTCAGGGGACTATGGCTACACCTTC | CATLWSRLSGDYGYTF
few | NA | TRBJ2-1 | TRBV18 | TGTGCCAGCTCACCACTCCAGATCCGGGGGTCCTACAATGAGCAGTTCTTC | CASSPLQIRGSYNEQFF
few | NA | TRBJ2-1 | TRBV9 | TGTGCCAGCAGCGTACAAGGGTTAGACAATGAGCAGTTCTTC | CASSVQGLDNEQFF
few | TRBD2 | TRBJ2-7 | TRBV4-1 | TGCGCCAGCAGCCAAGACTCAATATGGGGGACTAGATCCTACGAGCAGTACTTC | CASSQDSIWGTRSYEQYF
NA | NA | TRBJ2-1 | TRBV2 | TGTGCCAGCACAAATAGCGTCTACAATGAGCAGTTCTTC | CASTNSVYNEQFF
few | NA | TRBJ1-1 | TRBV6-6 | TGTGCCAGCAGCAGGAGGGGCTCGGCTCCGAACACTGAAGCTTTCTTT | CASSRRGSAPNTEAFF
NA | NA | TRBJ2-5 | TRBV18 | TGTGCCAGCTCAGTACGGCGGGGTGAGACCCAGTACTTC | CASSVRRGETQYF
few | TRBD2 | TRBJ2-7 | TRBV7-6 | TGTGCCAGCAGCCCTGGGGGGACTAGCGGGACCTCATTCCGGCCCTACGAGCAGTACTTC | CASSPGGTSGTSFRPYEQYF
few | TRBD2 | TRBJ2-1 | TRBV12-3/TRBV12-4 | TGTGCCAGCGGCGGGGGGGCCGCCTCCTACAATGAGCAGTTCTTC | CASGGGAASYNEQFF
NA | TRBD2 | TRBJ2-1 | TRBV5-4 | TGTGCCAGCCACGAATTAACCGGGACTAGCGGGAAGGGTGAGCAGTTCTTC | CASHELTGTSGKGEQFF
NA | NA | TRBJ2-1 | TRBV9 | TGTGCCAGCAGCGATGGGGGGAGACACCTTTCCTACAATGAGCAGTTCTTC | CASSDGGRHLSYNEQFF
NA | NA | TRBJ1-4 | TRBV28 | TGTGCCAGCAGCCCGACCACAACAGCCGGGGAAAAACTGTTTTTT | CASSPTTTAGEKLFF
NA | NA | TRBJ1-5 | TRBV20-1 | TGCAGTGCTAGAGATCCCTTCGTAGGGCTTAATCAGCCCCAGCATTTT | CSARDPFVGLNQPQHF
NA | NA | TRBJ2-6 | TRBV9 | TGTGCCAGCAGCGCGCCAACAGGGCGTACCTCTGGGGCCAACGTCCTGACTTTC | CASSAPTGRTSGANVLTF
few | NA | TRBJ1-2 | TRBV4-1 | TGCGCCAGCAGCCAAGATACCTCGAGGGCCGTAAACTATGGCTACACCTTC | CASSQDTSRAVNYGYTF
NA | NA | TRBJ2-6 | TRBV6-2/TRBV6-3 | TGTGCCAGCAGTCCCAGCGGTGGGGCCAACGTCCTGACTTTC | CASSPSGGANVLTF
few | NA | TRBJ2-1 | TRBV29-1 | TGCAGCGTTCAAAAGAATCCCAATGAGCAGTTCTTC | CSVQKNPNEQFF
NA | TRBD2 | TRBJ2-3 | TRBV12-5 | TGTGCTAGTGGTTTGTCCTCTAGCGGGAGGGCCGATACGCAGTATTTT | CASGLSSSGRADTQYF
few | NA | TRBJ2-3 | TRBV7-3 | TGTGCCAGCAGCTTACTCGGCTACACAGATACGCAGTATTTT | CASSLLGYTDTQYF
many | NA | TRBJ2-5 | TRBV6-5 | TGTGCCAGCAGACGTGACGGGGGACAAGAGACCCAGTACTTC | CASRRDGGQETQYF